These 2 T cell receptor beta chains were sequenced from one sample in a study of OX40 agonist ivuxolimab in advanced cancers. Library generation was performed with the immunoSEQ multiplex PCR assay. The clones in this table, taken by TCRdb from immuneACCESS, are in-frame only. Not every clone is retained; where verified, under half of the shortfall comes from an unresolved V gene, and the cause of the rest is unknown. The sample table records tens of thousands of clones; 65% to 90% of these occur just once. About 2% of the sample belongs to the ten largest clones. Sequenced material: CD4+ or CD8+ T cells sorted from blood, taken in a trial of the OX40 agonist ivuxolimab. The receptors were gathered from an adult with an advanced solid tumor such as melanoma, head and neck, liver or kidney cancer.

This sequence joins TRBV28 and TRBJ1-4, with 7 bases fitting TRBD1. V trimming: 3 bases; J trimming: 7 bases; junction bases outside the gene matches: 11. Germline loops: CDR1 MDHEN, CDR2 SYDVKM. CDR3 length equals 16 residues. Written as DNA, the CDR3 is TGTGCCAGCAGTTTGGGTGCGGCAGGGGGTGGTGAAAAACTGTTTTTT. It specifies CASSLGAAGGGEKLFF.

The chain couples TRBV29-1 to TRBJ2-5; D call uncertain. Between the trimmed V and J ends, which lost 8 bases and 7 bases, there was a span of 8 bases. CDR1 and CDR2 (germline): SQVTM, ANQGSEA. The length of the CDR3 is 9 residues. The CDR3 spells CSLKWTQYF. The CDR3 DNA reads TGCAGCCTTAAGTGGACCCAGTACTTC.